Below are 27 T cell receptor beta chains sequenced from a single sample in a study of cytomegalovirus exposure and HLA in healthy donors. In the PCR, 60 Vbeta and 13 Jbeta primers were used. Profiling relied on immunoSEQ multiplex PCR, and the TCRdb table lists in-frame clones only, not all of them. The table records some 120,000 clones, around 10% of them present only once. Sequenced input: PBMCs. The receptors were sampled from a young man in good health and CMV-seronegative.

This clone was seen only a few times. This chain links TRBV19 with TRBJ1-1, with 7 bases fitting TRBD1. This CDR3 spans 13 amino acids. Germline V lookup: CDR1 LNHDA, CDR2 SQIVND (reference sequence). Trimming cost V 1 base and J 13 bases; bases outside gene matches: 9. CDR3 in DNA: TGTGCCAGTAGTATAGGAGATGGACAGGTGGTTTTCTTT. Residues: CASSIGDGQVVFF.

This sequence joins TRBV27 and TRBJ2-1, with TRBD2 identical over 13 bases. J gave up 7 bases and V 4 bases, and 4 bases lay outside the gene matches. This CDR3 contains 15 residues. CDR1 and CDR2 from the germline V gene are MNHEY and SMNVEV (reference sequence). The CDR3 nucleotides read TGTGCCAGCAGTTCAGGACTAGCGGGAGTTAATGAGCAGTTCTTC. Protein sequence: CASSSGLAGVNEQFF.

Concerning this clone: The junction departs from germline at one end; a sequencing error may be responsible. The CDR3 spells CASSLEGPTLDF. The CDR3 nucleotides read TGTGCCAGCAGCTTAGAAGGCCCGACTCTGGATTTT. The V gene is TRBV7-9, the J gene TRBJ2-3; D unresolved. CDR3 length equals 12 residues. Germline CDR1 and CDR2: SEHNR and FQNEAQ (reference sequence).

The CDR3 sequence: CASSVLTGHANYGYTF. CDR3 sequence (DNA): TGTGCCAGCAGCGTGTTAACAGGGCACGCTAACTATGGCTACACCTTC. The J gene is TRBJ1-2, the V gene TRBV9, with D perhaps matching TRBD1 (6 bases). The V end lost 2 bases, the J end lost 0 bases, and 14 bases lay between the germline ends. The CDR3 runs 16 residues. CDR1 is SGDLS and CDR2 is YYNGEE in the germline V gene.

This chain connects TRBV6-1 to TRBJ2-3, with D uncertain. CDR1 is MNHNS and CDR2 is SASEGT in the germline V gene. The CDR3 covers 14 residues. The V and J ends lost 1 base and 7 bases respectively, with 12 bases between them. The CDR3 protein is CASSEVPQLYTQYF. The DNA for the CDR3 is TGTGCCAGCAGTGAAGTTCCCCAACTCTATACGCAGTATTTT.

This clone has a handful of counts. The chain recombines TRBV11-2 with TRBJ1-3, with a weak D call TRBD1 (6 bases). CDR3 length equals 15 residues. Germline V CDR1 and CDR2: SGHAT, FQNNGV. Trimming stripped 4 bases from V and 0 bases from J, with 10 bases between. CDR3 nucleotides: TGTGCCAGCAGCTCCATACAGGGCTCTGGAAACACCATATATTTT. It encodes CASSSIQGSGNTIYF.

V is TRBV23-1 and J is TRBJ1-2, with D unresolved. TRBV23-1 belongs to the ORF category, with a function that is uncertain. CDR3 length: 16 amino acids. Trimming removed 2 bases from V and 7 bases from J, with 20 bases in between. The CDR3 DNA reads TGCGCCAGCAGTCAAAGATCGGTCCCTGGGCTGAGTGGCTACACCTTC. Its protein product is CASSQRSVPGLSGYTF.

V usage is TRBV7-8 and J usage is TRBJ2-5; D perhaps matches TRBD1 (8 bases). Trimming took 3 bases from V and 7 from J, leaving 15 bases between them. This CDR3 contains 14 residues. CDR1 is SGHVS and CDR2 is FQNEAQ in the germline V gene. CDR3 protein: CASSFKQGEGTQYF. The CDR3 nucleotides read TGTGCCAGCAGCTTTAAACAGGGGGAGGGGACCCAGTACTTC.

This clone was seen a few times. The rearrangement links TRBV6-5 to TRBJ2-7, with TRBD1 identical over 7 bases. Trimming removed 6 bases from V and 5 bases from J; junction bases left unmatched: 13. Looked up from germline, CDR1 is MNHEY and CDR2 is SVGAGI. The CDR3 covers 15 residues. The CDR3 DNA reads TGTGCCAGCAGCCCCGTAGAGGGGGCTAGGAACGAGCAGTACTTC. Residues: CASSPVEGARNEQYF.

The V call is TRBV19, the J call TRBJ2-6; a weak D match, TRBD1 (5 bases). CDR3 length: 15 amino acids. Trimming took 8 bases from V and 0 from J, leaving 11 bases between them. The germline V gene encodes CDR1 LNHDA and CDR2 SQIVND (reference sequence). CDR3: CASEPRGSGANVLTF. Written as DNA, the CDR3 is TGTGCCAGTGAACCTAGGGGCTCTGGGGCCAACGTCCTGACTTTC. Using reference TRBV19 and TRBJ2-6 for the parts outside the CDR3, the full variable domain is DGGITQSPKYLFRKEGQNVTLSCEQNLNHDAMYWYRQDPGQGLRLIYYSQIVNDFQKGDIAEGYSVSREKKESFPLTVTSAQKNPTAFYLCASEPRGSGANVLTFGAGSRLTVL.

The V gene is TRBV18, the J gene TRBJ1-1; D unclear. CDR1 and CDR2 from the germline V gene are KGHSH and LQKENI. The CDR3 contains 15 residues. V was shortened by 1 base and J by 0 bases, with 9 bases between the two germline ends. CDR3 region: CASSPLADLNTEAFF. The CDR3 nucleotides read TGTGCCAGCTCACCACTAGCGGACCTGAACACTGAAGCTTTCTTT. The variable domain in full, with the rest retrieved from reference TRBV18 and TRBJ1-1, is NAGVMQNPRHLVRRRGQEARLRCSPMKGHSHVYWYRQLPEEGLKFMVYLQKENIIDESGMPKERFSAEFPKEGPSILRIQQVVRGDSAAYFCASSPLADLNTEAFFGQGTRLTVV.

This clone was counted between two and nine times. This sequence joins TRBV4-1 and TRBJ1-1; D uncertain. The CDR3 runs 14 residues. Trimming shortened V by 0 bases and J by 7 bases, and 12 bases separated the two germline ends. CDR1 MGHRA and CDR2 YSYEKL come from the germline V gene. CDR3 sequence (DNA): TGCGCCAGCAGCCAAGATAGTGCCGGGAATGAAGCTTTCTTT. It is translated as CASSQDSAGNEAFF.

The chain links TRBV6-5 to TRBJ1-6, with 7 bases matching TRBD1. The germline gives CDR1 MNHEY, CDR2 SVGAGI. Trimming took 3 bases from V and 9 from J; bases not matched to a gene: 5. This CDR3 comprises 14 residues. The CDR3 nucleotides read TGTGCCAGCAGTTATTGGGACAGCGGTTCACCCCTCCACTTT. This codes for CASSYWDSGSPLHF.

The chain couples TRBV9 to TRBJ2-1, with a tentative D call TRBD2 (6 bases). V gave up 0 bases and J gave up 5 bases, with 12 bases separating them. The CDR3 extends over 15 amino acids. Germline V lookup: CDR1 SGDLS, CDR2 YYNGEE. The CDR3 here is CASSVGGGVDNEQFF. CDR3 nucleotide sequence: TGTGCCAGCAGCGTAGGTGGCGGGGTCGACAATGAGCAGTTCTTC.

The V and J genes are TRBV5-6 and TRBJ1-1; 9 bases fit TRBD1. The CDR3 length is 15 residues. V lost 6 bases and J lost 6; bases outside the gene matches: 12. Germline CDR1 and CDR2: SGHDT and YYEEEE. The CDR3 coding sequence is TGTGCCAGCACCTATACAGGGGGCGAGACAGCTGAAGCTTTCTTT. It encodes CASTYTGGETAEAFF. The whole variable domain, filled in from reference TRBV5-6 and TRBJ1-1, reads DAGVTQSPTHLIKTRGQQVTLRCSPKSGHDTVSWYQQALGQGPQFIFQYYEEEERQRGNFPDRFSGHQFPNYSSELNVNALLLGDSALYLCASTYTGGETAEAFFGQGTRLTVV.

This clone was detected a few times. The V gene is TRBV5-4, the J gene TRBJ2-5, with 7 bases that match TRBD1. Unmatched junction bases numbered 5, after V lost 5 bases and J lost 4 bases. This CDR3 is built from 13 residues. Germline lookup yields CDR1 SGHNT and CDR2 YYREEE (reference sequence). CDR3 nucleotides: TGTGCCAGCAGGGACAGGTACGGAGAGACCCAGTACTTC. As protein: CASRDRYGETQYF. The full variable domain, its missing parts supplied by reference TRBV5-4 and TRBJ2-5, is ETGVTQSPTHLIKTRGQQVTLRCSSQSGHNTVSWYQQALGQGPQFIFQYYREEENGRGNFPPRFSGLQFPNYSSELNVNALELDDSALYLCASRDRYGETQYFGPGTRLLVL.

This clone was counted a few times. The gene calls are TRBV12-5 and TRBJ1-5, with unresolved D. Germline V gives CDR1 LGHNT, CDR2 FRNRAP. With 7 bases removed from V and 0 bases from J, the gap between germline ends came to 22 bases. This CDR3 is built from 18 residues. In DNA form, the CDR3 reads TGTGCTAGTGCTCCGGCGGCGAAGACGGGGTATAGCAATCAGCCCCAGCATTTT. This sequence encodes CASAPAAKTGYSNQPQHF.

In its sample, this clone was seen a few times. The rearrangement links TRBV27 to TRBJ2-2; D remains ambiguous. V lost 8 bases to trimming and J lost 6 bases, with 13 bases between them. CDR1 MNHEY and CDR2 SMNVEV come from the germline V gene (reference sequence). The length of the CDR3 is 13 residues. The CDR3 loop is CASGRRGPGELFF. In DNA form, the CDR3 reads TGTGCCAGCGGTAGACGTGGGCCCGGGGAGCTGTTTTTT.

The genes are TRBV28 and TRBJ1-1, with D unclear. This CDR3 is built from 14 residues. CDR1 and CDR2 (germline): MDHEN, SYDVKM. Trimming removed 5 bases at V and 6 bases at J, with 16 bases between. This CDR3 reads CASSTGPPRAEAFF. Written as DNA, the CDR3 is TGTGCCAGCAGTACGGGTCCGCCGAGGGCTGAAGCTTTCTTT.

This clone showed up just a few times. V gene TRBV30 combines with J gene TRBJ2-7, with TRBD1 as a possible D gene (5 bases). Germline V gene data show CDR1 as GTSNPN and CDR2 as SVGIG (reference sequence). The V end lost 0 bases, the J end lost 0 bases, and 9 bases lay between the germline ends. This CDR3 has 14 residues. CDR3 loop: CAWSVAQGSYEQYF. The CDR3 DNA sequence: TGTGCCTGGAGTGTGGCTCAGGGCTCCTACGAGCAGTACTTC.

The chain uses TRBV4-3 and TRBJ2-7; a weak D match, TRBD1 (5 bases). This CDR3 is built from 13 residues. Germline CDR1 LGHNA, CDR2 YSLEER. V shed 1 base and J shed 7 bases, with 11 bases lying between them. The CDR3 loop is CASSQVVQGEQYF. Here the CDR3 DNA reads TGCGCCAGCAGCCAAGTCGTCCAGGGTGAGCAGTACTTC.

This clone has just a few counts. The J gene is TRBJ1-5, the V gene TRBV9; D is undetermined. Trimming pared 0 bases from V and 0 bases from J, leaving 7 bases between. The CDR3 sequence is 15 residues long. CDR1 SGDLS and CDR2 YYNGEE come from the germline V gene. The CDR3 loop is CASSVDSYSNQPQHF. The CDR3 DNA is TGTGCCAGCAGCGTAGACAGTTATAGCAATCAGCCCCAGCATTTT.

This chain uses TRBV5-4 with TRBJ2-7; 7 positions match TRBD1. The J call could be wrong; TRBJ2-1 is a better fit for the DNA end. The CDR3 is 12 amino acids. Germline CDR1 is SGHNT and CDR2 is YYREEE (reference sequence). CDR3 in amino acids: CASSKTGDEQFF. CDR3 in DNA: TGTGCCAGCAGCAAAACAGGGGATGAGCAGTTCTTC.

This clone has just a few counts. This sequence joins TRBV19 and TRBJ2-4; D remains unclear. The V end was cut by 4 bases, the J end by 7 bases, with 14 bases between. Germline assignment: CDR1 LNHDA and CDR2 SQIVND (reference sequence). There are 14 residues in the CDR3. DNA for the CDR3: TGTGCCAGTAGTAACAGAATAGGTGTCAACATTCAGTACTTC. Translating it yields CASSNRIGVNIQYF.

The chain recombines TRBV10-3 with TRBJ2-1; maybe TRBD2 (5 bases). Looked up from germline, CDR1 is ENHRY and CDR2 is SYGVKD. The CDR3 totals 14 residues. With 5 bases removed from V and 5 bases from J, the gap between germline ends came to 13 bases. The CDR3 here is CAISLALIDNEQFF. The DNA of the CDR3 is TGTGCCATCAGTTTAGCGCTGATTGACAATGAGCAGTTCTTC.

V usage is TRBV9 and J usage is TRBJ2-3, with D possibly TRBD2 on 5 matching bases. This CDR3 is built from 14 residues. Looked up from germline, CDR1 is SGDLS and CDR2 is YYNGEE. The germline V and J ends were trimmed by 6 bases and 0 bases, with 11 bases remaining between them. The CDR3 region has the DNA TGTGCCAGCAACCTGGAGGTGAGCACAGATACGCAGTATTTT. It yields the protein CASNLEVSTDTQYF.

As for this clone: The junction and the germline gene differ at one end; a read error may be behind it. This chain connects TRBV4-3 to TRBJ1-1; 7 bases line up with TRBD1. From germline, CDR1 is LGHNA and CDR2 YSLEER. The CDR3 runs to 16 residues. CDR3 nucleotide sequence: TGCGCCAGCAGCCAAGATAGGCAGGGGGTCGGGACTGAAGCTCTCTTT. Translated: CASSQDRQGVGTEALF.